This TCR beta chain was found in a study of blood T cell repertoires in COVID-19. Study-level information: Samples representing acute and convalescent COVID-19 were sourced from the United States, Italy and Spain. T cells, B-cell-depleted T cells, or PBMCs provided the cDNA or gDNA that served as material.

This CDR3 is built from 15 residues. As handled by the study authors: Amplification of reference gene primers provided the estimated nucleated cell counts. Method: immunoSEQ multiplex PCR; TCRdb's copy keeps in-frame clones and lacks some. V and J calls and clone size come straight from that table; D and trimming were deduced from the DNA. The sample holds 300,000 to 450,000 clones, 85% seen once. This TCR was sampled from a young woman with acute or convalescent COVID-19. The chain couples TRBV12-1 to TRBJ2-3; the table's D call of TRBD2 was not tested on the DNA. TRBV12-1 is given as a pseudogene. Sequences were obtained from peripheral blood. The CDR3 here is CASSSLAGVKDTQYF. DNA of the CDR3: TGTGCCAGCAGCTCCCTAGCGGGAGTAAAGGATACGCAGTATTTT.